These 31 T cell receptor beta chains were all obtained from the same sample, sequenced in a study of PD-L1 blockade in urothelial cancer (dated by TCRdb to about 2017). Libraries were constructed by the immunoSEQ multiplex PCR assay. TCRdb carries this immuneACCESS record with in-frame sequences only. Its versions omit some clonotypes, under half of them owing to an unresolved V gene in the studies checked, with the rest unexplained. The sample table contains 60,000 or so clones; only one count was recorded for about 76% of them. In total, the top ten clones hold around 3.2% of the sample. Taken with the paper, the label for time point translates to: pretreatment peripheral blood. The starting material was PBMCs, obtained around atezolizumab (anti-PD-L1) treatment. These receptors all come from a man between 65 and 85 years old with urothelial cancer.

The chain uses TRBV5-1 and TRBJ2-7; D is possibly TRBD1 (6 bases). Germline-derived CDR1 and CDR2 are SGHRS and YFSETQ. The V end lost 4 bases, the J end lost 2 bases, and 22 bases lay between the germline ends. This CDR3 has 17 residues. The chain's CDR3 is CASSPKQTGRGTYEQYF. The CDR3 nucleotides read TGCGCCAGCAGCCCCAAACAAACAGGGAGAGGGACCTACGAGCAGTACTTC.

The V gene is TRBV9, the J gene TRBJ1-2, with D unclear. The CDR3 has 14 residues. V was pared by 4 bases and J by 8 bases, with 18 bases between. The germline V gene has CDR1 SGDLS and CDR2 YYNGEE. This CDR3 reads CASSRFTSGVGYTF. The CDR3 bases are TGTGCCAGCAGCCGGTTTACTTCGGGTGTAGGCTACACCTTC.

The chain has TRBV6-5 and TRBJ2-7; TRBD1 matches at 7 bases. The V gene's germline CDR1 is MNHEY and CDR2 SVGAGI. This CDR3 has 15 residues. V trimming: 2 bases; J trimming: 2 bases; junction bases outside the gene matches: 6. CDR3 sequence reads: CASSYGRTGAYEQYF. The CDR3 DNA follows: TGTGCCAGCAGTTACGGGCGGACAGGAGCCTACGAGCAGTACTTC.

Remarks on this clone: This same CDR3 is encoded by further DNA sequences in the sample. J is TRBJ2-3 and V is TRBV5-1; 14 bases are a match to TRBD2. The CDR3 consists of 16 residues. The germline gives CDR1 SGHRS, CDR2 YFSETQ. The ends lost 4 bases at V and 6 bases at J; junction bases unmatched: 7. The CDR3 loop is CASSRGLAGVVDTQYF. In nucleotides, the CDR3 is TGCGCCAGCAGCCGGGGACTAGCGGGAGTCGTGGATACGCAGTATTTT. Using reference TRBV5-1 and TRBJ2-3 for the parts outside the CDR3, the full variable domain is KAGVTQTPRYLIKTRGQQVTLSCSPISGHRSVSWYQQTPGQGLQFLFEYFSETQRNKGNFPGRFSGRQFSNSRSEMNVSTLELGDSALYLCASSRGLAGVVDTQYFGPGTRLTVL.

The rearrangement joins TRBV7-2 to TRBJ1-2; weak D call: TRBD1 (6 bases). CDR3 length equals 15 residues. Germline CDR1 and CDR2: SGHTA and FQGNSA. The V and J ends lost 1 base and 6 bases respectively, with 15 bases between them. CDR3 sequence (DNA): TGTGCCAGCAGCTTAGTGCTAACAGGGCGCGATGGCTACACCTTC. Encoded protein: CASSLVLTGRDGYTF. The whole variable domain, filled in from reference TRBV7-2 and TRBJ1-2, reads GAGVSQSPSNKVTEKGKDVELRCDPISGHTALYWYRQSLGQGLEFLIYFQGNSAPDKSGLPSDRFSAERTGGSVSTLTIQRTQQEDSAVYLCASSLVLTGRDGYTFGSGTRLTVV.

The rearrangement links TRBV7-2 to TRBJ2-1; TRBD2 matches 14 bases. Germline assignment: CDR1 SGHTA and CDR2 FQGNSA. The J segment lost 2 bases and the V segment lost 5 bases, leaving 2 bases of the junction unmatched. The CDR3 is 16 amino acids. CDR3 in DNA: TGTGCCAGCAGCCCGACTAGCGGGAGGGCCTACAATGAGCAGTTCTTC. Its translation: CASSPTSGRAYNEQFF. Looking up the rest from reference TRBV7-2 and TRBJ2-1 gives the full variable domain: GAGVSQSPSNKVTEKGKDVELRCDPISGHTALYWYRQSLGQGLEFLIYFQGNSAPDKSGLPSDRFSAERTGGSVSTLTIQRTQQEDSAVYLCASSPTSGRAYNEQFFGPGTRLTVL.

The V gene is TRBV5-5, the J gene TRBJ2-2; no clear D gene. This CDR3 is 14 amino acids long. The V and J ends lost 0 bases and 3 bases respectively, with 6 bases between them. The germline V gene has CDR1 SGHKS and CDR2 YYEKEE (reference sequence). The chain's CDR3 is CASSLGPYTGELFF. CDR3 sequence (DNA): TGTGCCAGCAGCTTGGGGCCTTACACCGGGGAGCTGTTTTTT.

This chain links TRBV28 with TRBJ1-5; D call uncertain. The CDR3 totals 14 residues. CDR1 and CDR2 (germline): MDHEN, SYDVKM. Trimming left V 7 bases short and J 11 bases short, with 21 bases between. Here the CDR3 reads CASTLETLAGAQHF. CDR3 coding DNA: TGTGCCAGCACCTTGGAGACGCTTGCGGGAGCCCAGCATTTT.

The table lists this clone with a few counts. This chain joins TRBV30 and TRBJ2-7; 8 nucleotides match TRBD2. The germline gives CDR1 GTSNPN, CDR2 SVGIG (reference sequence). J was trimmed by 7 bases and V by 0 bases; bases with no gene match: 8. CDR3 length: 14 amino acids. The CDR3 sequence: CAWSVGGGAREQYF. The CDR3 DNA sequence: TGTGCCTGGAGTGTCGGGGGGGGTGCGAGGGAGCAGTACTTC.

The chain uses TRBV12-1 and TRBJ1-1; no DNA check was done on the table's D call, TRBD1. TRBV12-1 is described as a pseudogene. CDR3 length: 16 amino acids. CDR3 residues: CASSIGDRDFFGVAFF. CDR3 nucleotides: TGTGCCAGCAGCATAGGGGACAGGGACTTTTTCGGAGTGGCTTTCTTT.

V gene TRBV27 combines with J gene TRBJ2-1, with a possible D match to TRBD1 (5 bases). Germline CDR1 is MNHEY and CDR2 is SMNVEV (reference sequence). Trimming removed 2 bases from V and 5 bases from J, with 10 bases in between. This CDR3 region has 14 residues. Written as DNA, the CDR3 is TGTGCCAGCAGTTTACAGGGCGGCCACAATGAGCAGTTCTTC. Its translation: CASSLQGGHNEQFF.

This clone was detected only a few times. The chain carries TRBV18 and TRBJ1-3; TRBD1 is a possible D gene (5 bases). CDR1 and CDR2 (germline): KGHSH, LQKENI. This CDR3 comprises 14 residues. V lost 5 bases, J lost 0 bases, and 8 bases lay in between. CDR3 sequence: CASSTTVSGNTIYF. The CDR3 DNA sequence: TGTGCCAGCTCAACGACAGTCTCTGGAAACACCATATATTTT.

This clone was observed a single time. The chain joins TRBV4-2 to TRBJ2-7, with 7 bases that match TRBD2. Trimming took 0 bases from V and 4 from J; bases not matched to a gene: 3. Germline CDR1 and CDR2: LGHNA and YNFKEQ. The CDR3 is 14 residues long. The CDR3 protein is CASSQEMGGYEQYF. In DNA, the CDR3 is TGTGCCAGCAGCCAAGAGATGGGGGGGTACGAGCAGTACTTC.

The chain has TRBV7-2 and TRBJ2-1, with D tentatively TRBD2 (5 bases). This CDR3 is 13 amino acids long. Trimming removed 8 bases from V and 9 bases from J, with 17 bases in between. Germline lookup yields CDR1 SGHTA and CDR2 FQGNSA. The CDR3 reads CASYSGVAGEQFF. CDR3 coding DNA: TGTGCCAGCTACAGCGGAGTGGCGGGTGAGCAGTTCTTC.

J is TRBJ2-5 and V is TRBV5-1, with TRBD1 as a possible D gene (6 bases). This CDR3 comprises 13 residues. CDR1 is SGHRS, CDR2 YFSETQ, per germline. The V gene lost 3 bases and the J gene lost 5 bases, with 11 bases spanning the gap. The CDR3 reads CASSSGESETQYF. The CDR3 nucleotides read TGCGCCAGCAGCTCAGGGGAGTCGGAGACCCAGTACTTC.

This sequence joins TRBV27 and TRBJ1-1; TRBD1 might be the D (5 bases). This CDR3 is built from 12 residues. Germline assignment: CDR1 MNHEY and CDR2 SMNVEV (reference sequence). V dropped 6 bases and J dropped 3 bases, with 8 bases sitting between them. This CDR3 reads CASRGDYTEAFF. DNA for the CDR3: TGTGCCAGCAGGGGGGACTACACTGAAGCTTTCTTT.

Remarks on this clone: The junction differs from germline at one of its ends, possibly a read error. The chain is built from TRBV5-5 and TRBJ2-5; TRBD1 is a possible D gene (6 bases). CDR3 length: 15 amino acids. Germline V gives CDR1 SGHKS, CDR2 YYEKEE (reference sequence). The CDR3: CASSLPWDTQGTQYF. CDR3 bases: TGTGCCAGCAGCTTGCCCTGGGACACCCAAGGGACCCAGTACTTC.

This clone was recorded only once. J is TRBJ2-7 and V is TRBV27, with 10 bases fitting TRBD2. The CDR3 runs to 14 residues. Looked up from germline, CDR1 is MNHEY and CDR2 is SMNVEV (reference sequence). The ends lost 6 bases at V and 5 bases at J; junction bases unmatched: 7. This CDR3 is CASSIIAGGNEQYF. In DNA, the CDR3 is TGTGCCAGCAGCATTATAGCGGGAGGCAACGAGCAGTACTTC.

This chain joins TRBV7-8 and TRBJ1-1; D perhaps matches TRBD1 (5 bases). Trimming took 5 bases from V and 4 from J, leaving 14 bases between them. This CDR3 is 14 amino acids long. Germline assignment: CDR1 SGHVS and CDR2 FQNEAQ. CDR3 nucleotide sequence: TGTGCCAGCAGCCCCCAAGGGGAGGGCACTGAAGCTTTCTTT. Translated, it gives CASSPQGEGTEAFF.

The genes are TRBV19 and TRBJ2-1; TRBD1 aligns across 7 bases. Germline V lookup: CDR1 LNHDA, CDR2 SQIVND (reference sequence). The CDR3 runs to 16 residues. V gave up 4 bases and J gave up 4 bases; unmatched junction bases: 10. CDR3 nucleotides: TGTGCCAGTAGTACCCCGGGACAGACACATTACAATGAGCAGTTCTTC. This gives the protein CASSTPGQTHYNEQFF. Complete variable domain (other parts from reference TRBV19 and TRBJ2-1): DGGITQSPKYLFRKEGQNVTLSCEQNLNHDAMYWYRQDPGQGLRLIYYSQIVNDFQKGDIAEGYSVSREKKESFPLTVTSAQKNPTAFYLCASSTPGQTHYNEQFFGPGTRLTVL.

This sequence joins TRBV7-2 and TRBJ1-3, with D possibly being TRBD1 (6 bases). Trimming stripped 6 bases from V and 7 bases from J, with 10 bases between. The CDR3 runs to 12 residues. Per germline, CDR1 SGHTA and CDR2 FQGNSA. The CDR3 nucleotides read TGTGCCAGCAGTGAGGGGGTGAACACCATATATTTT. Amino acid sequence: CASSEGVNTIYF.

The V gene is TRBV6-1, the J gene TRBJ2-2; D might be TRBD1 (5 bases). Trimming pared 6 bases from V and 3 bases from J, leaving 14 bases between. There are 15 residues in the CDR3. Germline V gives CDR1 MNHNS, CDR2 SASEGT. CDR3 region: CASSQGARDTGELFF. The CDR3 DNA reads TGTGCCAGCAGCCAAGGGGCCAGGGACACCGGGGAGCTGTTTTTT.

This chain uses TRBV2 with TRBJ1-2; a possible D gene is TRBD1 (6 bases). The length of the CDR3 is 13 residues. Germline lookup yields CDR1 SNHLY and CDR2 FYNNEI. V gave up 6 bases and J gave up 8 bases, with 16 bases separating them. CDR3 residues: CASRLTGWEGYTF. CDR3 nucleotide sequence: TGTGCCAGCAGGCTAACAGGGTGGGAGGGCTACACCTTC.

This chain joins TRBV2 and TRBJ1-4, with 7 nucleotides matching TRBD1. V shed 1 base, J shed 7 bases, and the junction held 9 bases outside the gene matches. Germline V gene sequence: CDR1 SNHLY, CDR2 FYNNEI. The CDR3 spans 16 residues. This CDR3 is CASSEETGLGGEKLFF. The DNA for the CDR3 is TGTGCCAGCAGTGAAGAGACAGGGCTGGGAGGTGAAAAACTGTTTTTT.

The CDR3 region is CASSLAINTDTQYF. The DNA for the CDR3 is TGTGCCAGCAGCTTAGCTATCAACACAGATACGCAGTATTTT. V and J are TRBV11-2 and TRBJ2-3; no firm D call. The V end was cut by 1 base, the J end by 2 bases, with 7 bases between. This CDR3 is built from 14 residues. CDR1 SGHAT and CDR2 FQNNGV come from the germline V gene. Full variable domain (outside the CDR3, taken from reference TRBV11-2 and TRBJ2-3): EAGVAQSPRYKIIEKRQSVAFWCNPISGHATLYWYQQILGQGPKLLIQFQNNGVVDDSQLPKDRFSAERLKGVDSTLKIQPAKLEDSAVYLCASSLAINTDTQYFGPGTRLTVL.

CDR3 nucleotides: TGTGCCAGCGCGATAGACAGGGATTATGGCTACACCTTC. Amino acid sequence: CASAIDRDYGYTF. The chain employs TRBV19 and TRBJ1-2, with 7 bases aligning to TRBD1. The CDR3 extends over 13 amino acids. Germline CDR1 reads LNHDA; CDR2 reads SQIVND (reference sequence). V was clipped by 9 bases and J by 5 bases; unmatched bases: 9. Full variable domain (outside the CDR3, taken from reference TRBV19 and TRBJ1-2): DGGITQSPKYLFRKEGQNVTLSCEQNLNHDAMYWYRQDPGQGLRLIYYSQIVNDFQKGDIAEGYSVSREKKESFPLTVTSAQKNPTAFYLCASAIDRDYGYTFGSGTRLTVV.

This clone was seen once. The gene calls are TRBV5-1 and TRBJ2-7; D is unresolved. The germline V gene encodes CDR1 SGHRS and CDR2 YFSETQ. The CDR3 consists of 16 residues. V dropped 2 bases and J dropped 4 bases, with 19 bases sitting between them. CDR3 in amino acids: CASSFQPTGPSYEQYF. The DNA of the CDR3 is TGCGCCAGCAGCTTCCAACCTACGGGTCCCAGTTACGAGCAGTACTTC. Supplemented by reference TRBV5-1 and TRBJ2-7, the full variable domain reads KAGVTQTPRYLIKTRGQQVTLSCSPISGHRSVSWYQQTPGQGLQFLFEYFSETQRNKGNFPGRFSGRQFSNSRSEMNVSTLELGDSALYLCASSFQPTGPSYEQYFGPGTRLTVT.

V usage is TRBV11-3 and J usage is TRBJ1-2; 8 bases align to TRBD1. The germline V gene has CDR1 SGHNT and CDR2 YENEEA. V gave up 1 base and J gave up 0 bases; unmatched junction bases: 7. The CDR3 runs to 17 residues. CDR3 sequence reads: CASSLGGQGAANYGYTF. Here the CDR3 DNA reads TGTGCCAGCAGCTTAGGAGGGCAGGGGGCAGCTAACTATGGCTACACCTTC.

CDR3 nucleotides: TGTGCCAGCAGTGCGGAGCGGGAGTCAGATACGCAGTATTTT. It encodes CASSAERESDTQYF. The chain combines TRBV2 with TRBJ2-3; 8 nucleotides agree with TRBD2. V was clipped by 4 bases and J by 4 bases; unmatched bases: 4. The length of the CDR3 is 14 residues. CDR1 and CDR2 from the germline V gene are SNHLY and FYNNEI.

The chain links TRBV6-4 to TRBJ2-3; tentatively, D is TRBD1 (5 bases). From germline, CDR1 is MRHNA and CDR2 SNTAGT. The CDR3 loop spans 14 amino acids. V dropped 2 bases and J dropped 5 bases, with 11 bases sitting between them. The DNA for the CDR3 is TGTGCCAGCAGTGACACTGGGGCGGAAGATACGCAGTATTTT. As protein: CASSDTGAEDTQYF.

Only a few counts were recorded for this clone. The CDR3 DNA reads as TGTGCCAGCTGGGGACAGGGTGCAGATACGCAGTATTTT. This translates into CASWGQGADTQYF. V gene TRBV5-4 combines with J gene TRBJ2-3; 9 bases agree with TRBD1. V gave up 7 bases and J gave up 4 bases; unmatched junction bases: 4. The germline CDR1 and CDR2 sequences are SGHNT and YYREEE (reference sequence). The CDR3 is made up of 13 amino acids.